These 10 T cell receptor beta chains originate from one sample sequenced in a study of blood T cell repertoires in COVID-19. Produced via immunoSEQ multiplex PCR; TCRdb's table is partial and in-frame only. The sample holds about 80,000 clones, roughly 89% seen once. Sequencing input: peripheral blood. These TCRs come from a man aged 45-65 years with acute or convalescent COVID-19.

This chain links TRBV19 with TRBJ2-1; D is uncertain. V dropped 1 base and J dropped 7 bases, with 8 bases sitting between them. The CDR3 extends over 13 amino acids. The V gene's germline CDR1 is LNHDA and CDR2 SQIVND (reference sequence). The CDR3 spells CASSIATPNEQFF. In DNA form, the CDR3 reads TGTGCCAGTAGTATAGCGACTCCAAATGAGCAGTTCTTC.

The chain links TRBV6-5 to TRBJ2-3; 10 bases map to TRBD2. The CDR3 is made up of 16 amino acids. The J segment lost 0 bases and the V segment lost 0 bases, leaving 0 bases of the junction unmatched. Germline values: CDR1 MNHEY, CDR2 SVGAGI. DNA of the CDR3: TGTGCCAGCAGTTACTCGACTAGCGGGAGCACAGATACGCAGTATTTT. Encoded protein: CASSYSTSGSTDTQYF.

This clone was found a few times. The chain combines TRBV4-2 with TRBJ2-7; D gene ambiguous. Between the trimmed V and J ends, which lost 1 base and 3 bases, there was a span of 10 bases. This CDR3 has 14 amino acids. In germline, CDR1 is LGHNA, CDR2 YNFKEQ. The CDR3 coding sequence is TGTGCCAGCAGCCAAGGGGCCTCGATCTACGAGCAGTACTTC. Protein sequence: CASSQGASIYEQYF.

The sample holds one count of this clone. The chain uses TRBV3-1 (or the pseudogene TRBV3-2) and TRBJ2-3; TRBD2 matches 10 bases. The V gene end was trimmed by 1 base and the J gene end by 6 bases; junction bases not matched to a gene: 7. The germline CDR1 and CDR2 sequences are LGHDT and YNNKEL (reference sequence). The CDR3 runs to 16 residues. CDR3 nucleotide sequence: TGTGCCAGCAGCCAAGGTCCTAGCGGGGGAGGGGATACGCAGTATTTT. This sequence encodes CASSQGPSGGGDTQYF.

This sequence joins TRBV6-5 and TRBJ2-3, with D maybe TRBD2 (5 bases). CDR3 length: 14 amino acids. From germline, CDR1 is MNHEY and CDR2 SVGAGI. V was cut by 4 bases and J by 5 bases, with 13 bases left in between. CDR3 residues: CASSSRTFGDTQYF. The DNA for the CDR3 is TGTGCCAGCAGTTCCCGGACTTTCGGAGATACGCAGTATTTT.

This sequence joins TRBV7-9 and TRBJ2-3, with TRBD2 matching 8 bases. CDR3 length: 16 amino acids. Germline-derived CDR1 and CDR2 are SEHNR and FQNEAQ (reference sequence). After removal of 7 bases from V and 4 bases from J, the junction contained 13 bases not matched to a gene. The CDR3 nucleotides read TGTGCCAGCACCTCTTGGGGAAGCGGGAGACCAGATACGCAGTATTTT. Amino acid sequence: CASTSWGSGRPDTQYF. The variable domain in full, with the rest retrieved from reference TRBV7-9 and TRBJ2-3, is DTGVSQNPRHKITKRGQNVTFRCDPISEHNRLYWYRQTLGQGPEFLTYFQNEAQLEKSRLLSDRFSAERPKGSFSTLEIQRTEQGDSAMYLCASTSWGSGRPDTQYFGPGTRLTVL.

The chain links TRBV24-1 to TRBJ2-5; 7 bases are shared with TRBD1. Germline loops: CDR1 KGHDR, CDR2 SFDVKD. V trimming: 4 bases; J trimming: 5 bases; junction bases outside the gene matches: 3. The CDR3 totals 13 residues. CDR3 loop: CATSEGQRETQYF. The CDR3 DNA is TGTGCCACCAGTGAGGGACAGCGTGAGACCCAGTACTTC.

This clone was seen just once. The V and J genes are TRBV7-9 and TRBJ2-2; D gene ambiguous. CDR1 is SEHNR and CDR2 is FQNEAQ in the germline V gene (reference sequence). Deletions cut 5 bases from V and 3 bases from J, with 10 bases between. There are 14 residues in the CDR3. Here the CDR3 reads CASSPTRDTGELFF. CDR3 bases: TGTGCCAGCAGCCCTACCCGGGACACCGGGGAGCTGTTTTTT.

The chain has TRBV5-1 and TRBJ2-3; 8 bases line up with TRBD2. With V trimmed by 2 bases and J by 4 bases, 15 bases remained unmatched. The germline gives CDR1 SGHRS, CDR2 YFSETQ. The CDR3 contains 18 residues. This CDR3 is CASSFPGLASFGSDTQYF. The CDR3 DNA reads TGCGCCAGCAGCTTCCCTGGACTAGCATCTTTCGGGTCAGATACGCAGTATTTT.

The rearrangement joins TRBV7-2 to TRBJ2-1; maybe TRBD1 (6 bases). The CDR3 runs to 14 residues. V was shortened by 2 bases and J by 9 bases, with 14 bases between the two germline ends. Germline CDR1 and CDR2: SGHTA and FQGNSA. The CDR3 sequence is CASSLKPTGLEQFF. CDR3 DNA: TGTGCCAGCAGCTTAAAACCCACAGGGCTTGAGCAGTTCTTC.